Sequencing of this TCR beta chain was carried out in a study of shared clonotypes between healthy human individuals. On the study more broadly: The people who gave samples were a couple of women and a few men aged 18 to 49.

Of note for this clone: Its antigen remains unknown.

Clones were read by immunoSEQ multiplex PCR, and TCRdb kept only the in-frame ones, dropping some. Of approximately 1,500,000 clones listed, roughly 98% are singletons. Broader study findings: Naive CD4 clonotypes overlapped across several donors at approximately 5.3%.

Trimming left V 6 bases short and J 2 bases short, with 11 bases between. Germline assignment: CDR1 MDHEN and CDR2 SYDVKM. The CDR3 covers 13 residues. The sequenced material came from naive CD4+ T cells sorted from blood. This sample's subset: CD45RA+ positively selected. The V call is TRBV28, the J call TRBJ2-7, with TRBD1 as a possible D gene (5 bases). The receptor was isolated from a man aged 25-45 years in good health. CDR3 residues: CASRAGIPYEQYF. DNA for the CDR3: TGTGCCAGCAGGGCAGGGATTCCCTACGAGCAGTACTTC.